This is a list of T cell receptor beta chains from one sample in a study of T cell responses to AZD1222 COVID-19 vaccine. Libraries were prepared by immunoSEQ multiplex PCR; TCRdb keeps only in-frame clonotypes and omits some of them. This table holds about 88,000 clones, approximately 90% found once. The sequenced sample was peripheral blood, obtained 28 days after the second AZD1222 dose. These receptors originate from an adult who received the AZD1222 COVID-19 vaccine. CDR3s include the opening cysteine and the closing phenylalanine or tryptophan. The order of the fields is CDR3 protein, CDR3 DNA, D gene, J gene, clone size, V gene. A D gene is named only where the DNA matches it firmly. The size entry is marked missing in some rows and otherwise reads once, few, many or a size class.

CASSGDPNSNQPQHF,TGTGCCAGCAGCGGGGACCCAAATAGCAATCAGCCCCAGCATTTT,-,TRBJ1-5,once,TRBV9
CASSLAPKRRNTEAFF,TGTGCCAGCAGCTTAGCCCCTAAGAGGCGGAACACTGAAGCTTTCTTT,-,TRBJ1-1,-,TRBV11-1
CASSPTGEPGNTIYF,TGTGCCAGCAGCCCAACAGGGGAGCCAGGAAACACCATATATTTT,TRBD1,TRBJ1-3,-,TRBV9
CASSHHDRNTEAFF,TGTGCCAGCAGCCATCACGACAGGAACACTGAAGCTTTCTTT,-,TRBJ1-1,few,TRBV3-1/TRBV3-2
CASSFHRNYGYTF,TGTGCCAGCAGCTTCCACAGGAACTATGGCTACACCTTC,-,TRBJ1-2,-,TRBV7-3
CSVPQANYGYTF,TGCAGCGTTCCCCAGGCTAACTATGGCTACACCTTC,-,TRBJ1-2,-,TRBV29-1
CASNPPVNTEAFF,TGTGCCAGCAACCCCCCGGTGAACACTGAAGCTTTCTTT,-,TRBJ1-1,-,TRBV6-6
CSVQTGGFTGELFF,TGCAGCGTTCAGACAGGGGGCTTTACCGGGGAGCTGTTTTTT,TRBD1,TRBJ2-2,-,TRBV29-1
CASSPDRSYGYTF,TGTGCCAGCTCACCGGACAGATCCTATGGCTACACCTTC,-,TRBJ1-2,-,TRBV18
CATQLTRGNQPQHF,TGTGCCACCCAATTAACTAGGGGCAATCAGCCCCAGCATTTT,-,TRBJ1-5,-,TRBV28
CSVAGEGYTF,TGCAGCGTTGCAGGGGAGGGCTACACCTTC,-,TRBJ1-2,-,TRBV29-1
CASSTSPYRGSGNTIYF,TGTGCCAGCAGTACGAGCCCCTACAGGGGCTCTGGAAACACCATATATTTT,TRBD1,TRBJ1-3,-,TRBV7-2
CASRPKDRLNTEAFF,TGTGCCAGCAGACCTAAAGACAGATTGAACACTGAAGCTTTCTTT,-,TRBJ1-1,once,TRBV7-9
CAITVGAGTEAFF,TGTGCCATCACGGTCGGGGCGGGTACTGAAGCTTTCTTT,-,TRBJ1-1,-,TRBV10-3
CASSLDHEGALLHF,TGTGCCAGCAGCTTAGATCACGAGGGCGCTCTCCTCCACTTT,-,TRBJ1-6,-,TRBV11-2
CASSILTVANYGYTF,TGTGCCAGTAGTATCCTGACAGTCGCTAACTATGGCTACACCTTC,-,TRBJ1-2,once,TRBV19
CASSLQLGTGELFF,TGCGCCAGCAGCTTGCAGTTAGGCACCGGGGAGCTGTTTTTT,-,TRBJ2-2,-,TRBV5-1
CASSLRPGGEAFF,TGTGCCAGCAGCTTGCGGCCCGGGGGTGAAGCTTTCTTT,-,TRBJ1-1,-,TRBV5-4
CASSLQGQGREKLFF,TGTGCCAGCAGCCTCCAAGGACAGGGTCGGGAAAAACTGTTTTTT,TRBD1,TRBJ1-4,-,TRBV9
CASSLAGGSEQYF,TGTGCCAGCAGCTTGGCCGGAGGGAGCGAGCAGTACTTC,-,TRBJ2-7,-,TRBV5-5
CASRRYSGGETQYF,TGCGCCAGCAGAAGATATAGCGGGGGGGAGACCCAGTACTTC,TRBD2,TRBJ2-5,-,TRBV4-1
CASSRDRGNYGYTF,TGTGCCAGCAGTAGGGACAGGGGGAACTATGGCTACACCTTC,TRBD1,TRBJ1-2,-,TRBV6-5
CATSDPLAGRYNEQFF,TGTGCCACCAGTGATCCCCTAGCGGGGCGTTACAATGAGCAGTTCTTC,TRBD2,TRBJ2-1,-,TRBV24-1
CASSSGSGYGYTF,TGTGCCAGCAGTTCAGGGAGCGGCTATGGCTACACCTTC,-,TRBJ1-2,-,TRBV6-6
CASRKELAHSPLHF,TGTGCCAGCAGAAAGGAACTAGCCCATTCACCCCTCCACTTT,-,TRBJ1-6,-,TRBV2
CASSQERSAGYTF,TGCGCCAGCAGCCAAGAGCGGTCGGCCGGCTACACCTTC,-,TRBJ1-2,-,TRBV4-3
CASSLMTNEQFF,TGTGCCAGCTCACTCATGACCAATGAGCAGTTCTTC,-,TRBJ2-1,-,TRBV18
CASSPRVDRVSYEQYF,TGTGCCAGCTCACCACGGGTGGACAGGGTGTCCTACGAGCAGTACTTC,TRBD1,TRBJ2-7,-,TRBV18
CATSPAGIPNTIYF,TGTGCCACCAGTCCGGCTGGAATCCCAAACACCATATATTTT,-,TRBJ1-3,-,TRBV15
CASSQPGQGSTEAFF,TGCGCCAGCAGCCAACCGGGACAGGGAAGCACTGAAGCTTTCTTT,TRBD1,TRBJ1-1,-,TRBV4-3
CASLQGTKNIQYF,TGTGCCAGTCTCCAGGGAACCAAAAACATTCAGTACTTC,-,TRBJ2-4,-,TRBV12-3/TRBV12-4
CATRREAEKLFF,TGTGCCACCCGGAGGGAGGCCGAAAAACTGTTTTTT,-,TRBJ1-4,-,TRBV10-3
CASSQAGTAGNEQFF,TGTGCCAGCAGCCAAGCCGGGACCGCCGGCAATGAGCAGTTCTTC,-,TRBJ2-1,-,TRBV3-1/TRBV3-2
CATSDEGPNYGYTF,TGTGCCACCAGTGATGAGGGGCCTAACTATGGCTACACCTTC,-,TRBJ1-2,-,TRBV24-1
CATSVGMRGLSYNEQFF,TGTGCCACCAGTGTCGGGATGAGGGGACTCTCCTACAATGAGCAGTTCTTC,-,TRBJ2-1,-,TRBV24-1
CSIMAGGVNYGYTF,TGCAGCATCATGGCGGGGGGCGTTAACTATGGCTACACCTTC,-,TRBJ1-2,-,TRBV29-1